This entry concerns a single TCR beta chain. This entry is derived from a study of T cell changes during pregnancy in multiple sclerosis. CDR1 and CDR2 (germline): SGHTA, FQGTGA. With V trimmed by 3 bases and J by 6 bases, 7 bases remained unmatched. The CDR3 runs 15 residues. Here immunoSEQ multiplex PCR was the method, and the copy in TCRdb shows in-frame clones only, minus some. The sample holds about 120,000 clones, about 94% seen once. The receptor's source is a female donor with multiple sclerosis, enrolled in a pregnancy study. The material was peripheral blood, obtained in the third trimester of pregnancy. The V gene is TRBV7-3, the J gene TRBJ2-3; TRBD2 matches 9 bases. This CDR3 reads CASSLTSGLWDTQYF. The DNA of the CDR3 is TGTGCCAGCAGCTTGACTAGCGGCCTCTGGGATACGCAGTATTTT.